A single sample is the source of the 14 T cell receptor beta chains below, sequenced in a study of TIL therapy for anti-PD-1-resistant metastatic lung cancer. Stated time point: pre-treatment sample, taken before nivolumab and TIL therapy. Sequencing used immunoSEQ v3. Clones were read by immunoSEQ multiplex PCR, and TCRdb kept only the in-frame ones, dropping some. Altogether around 20,000 clones are present, over 70% being singletons, with the ten largest covering under 9.5%. The sequencing used blood, collected at baseline. The receptors here all came from a person aged 25-85 years with non-small cell lung cancer.

CDR3 coding DNA: TGTGCCAGCAGCTACCTACTAGGGGTTGTGGGCACAGATACGCAGTATTTT. The encoded protein is CASSYLLGVVGTDTQYF. The rearrangement links TRBV5-8 to TRBJ2-3; D may be TRBD1 or TRBD2 (5 bases each). Germline V gives CDR1 SGHTS, CDR2 YDEGEE. The CDR3 sequence is 17 residues long. The V end was cut by 3 bases, the J end by 1 base, with 18 bases between.

The chain combines TRBV4-1 with TRBJ2-2; 10 bases are a match to TRBD2. CDR1 is MGHRA and CDR2 is YSYEKL in the germline V gene. This CDR3 has 18 amino acids. V shed 0 bases, J shed 4 bases, and the junction held 8 bases outside the gene matches. CDR3 coding DNA: TGCGCCAGCAGCCAAGATCGGGCTAGCGGGGGAGCCACCGGGGAGCTGTTTTTT. Residues: CASSQDRASGGATGELFF.

The chain uses TRBV6-5 and TRBJ2-3; D may be TRBD1 or TRBD2 (6 bases each). Between the trimmed V and J ends, which lost 6 bases and 7 bases, there was a span of 17 bases. This CDR3 is built from 14 residues. Germline loops: CDR1 MNHEY, CDR2 SVGAGI. For the CDR3, the DNA is TGTGCCAGCAGCCTCCCTGGGGGGCTACATACGCAGTATTTT. It translates to CASSLPGGLHTQYF.

DNA of the CDR3: TGTGCCAGCAGCTTTTTAATCGGGAAAGATCAGCCCCAGCATTTT. As protein: CASSFLIGKDQPQHF. The genes are TRBV7-8 and TRBJ1-5, with unresolved D. This CDR3 contains 15 residues. Trimming removed 3 bases from V and 5 bases from J, with 14 bases in between. Germline V CDR1 and CDR2: SGHVS, FQNEAQ.

The V gene is TRBV6-1, the J gene TRBJ1-1; the D is unclear. Trimming took 5 bases from V and 1 from J, leaving 8 bases between them. Germline V gives CDR1 MNHNS, CDR2 SASEGT. This CDR3 has 13 residues. CDR3 protein: CASSLKGNTEAFF. The CDR3 DNA follows: TGTGCCAGCAGTCTAAAAGGGAACACTGAAGCTTTCTTT.

The chain employs TRBV29-1 and TRBJ2-4, with TRBD1 matching 9 bases. The ends lost 7 bases at V and 3 bases at J; junction bases unmatched: 7. The CDR3 consists of 14 residues. The germline V gene has CDR1 SQVTM and CDR2 ANQGSEA. The CDR3 region has the DNA TGCAGCGCCTGGGACAGGGAGGGCAAAAACATTCAGTACTTC. It is translated as CSAWDREGKNIQYF.

This clone has more than one count but fewer than ten. V usage is TRBV6-1 and J usage is TRBJ1-1; 7 nucleotides agree with TRBD1. The CDR3 consists of 15 residues. Germline V gene lookup returns CDR1 MNHNS and CDR2 SASEGT. With V trimmed by 1 base and J by 4 bases, 6 bases remained unmatched. The CDR3 DNA reads TGTGCCAGCAGTGAAGATTCCAGGGGGGGCACTGAAGCTTTCTTT. This gives the protein CASSEDSRGGTEAFF.

The chain is built from TRBV14 and TRBJ1-5; the D gene is possibly TRBD1 (5 bases). Per the germline V gene, CDR1 is SGHDN and CDR2 is FVKESK. V gave up 5 bases and J gave up 5 bases, with 10 bases separating them. The CDR3 is 13 residues long. The CDR3 sequence: CASSYGDDQPQHF. The CDR3 coding sequence is TGTGCCAGCAGCTACGGGGACGATCAGCCCCAGCATTTT.

The chain couples TRBV27 to TRBJ2-5, with TRBD1 matching over 7 bases. The J call may be incorrect, as the DNA end agrees better with TRBJ2-7. Germline CDR1 and CDR2: MNHEY and SMNVEV (reference sequence). The CDR3 covers 16 residues. CDR3 residues: CASSLRSTGYGYEQYF. CDR3 bases: TGTGCCAGCAGTTTACGATCGACAGGGTACGGCTACGAGCAGTACTTC.

As for this clone: The sample has other DNA sequences that encode this CDR3 too. V usage is TRBV6-5 and J usage is TRBJ2-5, with D hard to call. V lost 2 bases and J lost 4, with 2 bases in between. Germline CDR1 is MNHEY and CDR2 is SVGAGI. The CDR3 has 11 residues. The CDR3: CASSYLETQYF. In nucleotides, the CDR3 is TGTGCCAGCAGTTACCTAGAGACCCAGTACTTC.

V usage is TRBV5-5 and J usage is TRBJ1-1, with TRBD1 matching over 8 bases. This CDR3 is built from 16 residues. From germline, CDR1 is SGHKS and CDR2 YYEKEE (reference sequence). Losses at the gene ends were 4 bases for V and 1 base for J; bases not matched to a gene: 9. The chain's CDR3 is CASSPLGQGTNTEAFF. The CDR3 bases are TGTGCCAGCAGCCCCCTTGGACAGGGAACGAACACTGAAGCTTTCTTT. The whole variable domain, filled in from reference TRBV5-5 and TRBJ1-1, reads DAGVTQSPTHLIKTRGQQVTLRCSPISGHKSVSWYQQVLGQGPQFIFQYYEKEERGRGNFPDRFSARQFPNYSSELNVNALLLGDSALYLCASSPLGQGTNTEAFFGQGTRLTVV.

The chain uses TRBV10-2 and TRBJ1-3; D is unclear. This CDR3 is built from 14 residues. CDR1 is WSHSY and CDR2 is SAAADI in the germline V gene. Trimming took 2 bases from V and 2 from J, leaving 7 bases between them. The CDR3 here is CASSEREAGNTIYF. For the CDR3, the DNA is TGCGCCAGCAGTGAGAGGGAGGCTGGAAACACCATATATTTT.

This clone was counted a single time. The V call is TRBV11-3, the J call TRBJ2-1; D uncertain. The germline V and J ends were trimmed by 5 bases and 2 bases, with 13 bases remaining between them. Germline CDR1 and CDR2: SGHNT and YENEEA. This CDR3 has 15 amino acids. The CDR3, as DNA: TGTGCCAGCAGCCCCCGGGCAGAGACCTACAATGAGCAGTTCTTC. Residues: CASSPRAETYNEQFF.

The chain uses TRBV2 and TRBJ2-5; D possibly corresponds to TRBD2 (5 bases). Trimming pared 8 bases from V and 1 base from J, leaving 14 bases between. The germline V gene encodes CDR1 SNHLY and CDR2 FYNNEI. The CDR3 is made up of 14 amino acids. This CDR3 reads CASSSGLSQETQYF. In DNA form, the CDR3 reads TGTGCCAGCTCTTCGGGGTTGTCCCAAGAGACCCAGTACTTC. The variable domain in full, with the rest retrieved from reference TRBV2 and TRBJ2-5, is EPEVTQTPSHQVTQMGQEVILRCVPISNHLYFYWYRQILGQKVEFLVSFYNNEISEKSEIFDDQFSVERPDGSNFTLKIRSTKLEDSAMYFCASSSGLSQETQYFGPGTRLLVL.